Shown below are 22 T cell receptor beta chains from a single sample sequenced in a study of CD4 and CD8 cells across lung adenocarcinoma regions. One entry per CDR3 protein, called by TCRdb with MiXCR from the PCR reads. The sample lists some 7,000 distinct CDR3 sequences, roughly 54% seen once, with around 43% in the top ten. What was sequenced was CD8+ T cells from the center of a lung tumor. These receptors came from a male donor with lung adenocarcinoma. The CD4 and CD8 labels of this study may be unreliable.

The rearrangement uses TRBV27 and TRBJ2-1; perhaps TRBD1 as D (5 bases). Gene TRBJ2-7 matches the end of the DNA better, so the J call may be wrong. The CDR3 spans 15 residues. Germline V lookup: CDR1 MNHEY, CDR2 SMNVEV (reference sequence). CDR3 DNA: TGTGCCAGCCGGAAAACCCTGGACACAGCCTACGAGCAGTACTTC. It is translated as CASRKTLDTAYEQYF.

Remarks on this clonotype: One end of the junction fails to match germline, which may point to a read error. The chain employs TRBV10-3 and TRBJ2-1; 14 positions match TRBD2. The CDR3 is made up of 15 amino acids. CDR1 and CDR2 from the germline V gene are ENHRY and SYGVKD. The CDR3 bases are TGTGCCAACGCCGGGACTAGCGGGAGTGGAGATGAGCAGTACTTT. This codes for CANAGTSGSGDEQYF.

By share of the sample, this clonotype is medium-sized. V gene TRBV27 combines with J gene TRBJ1-2; D is unclear. The CDR3 covers 15 residues. V dropped 2 bases and J dropped 4 bases, with 14 bases sitting between them. Germline V CDR1 and CDR2: MNHEY, SMNVEV (reference sequence). The CDR3 DNA sequence: TGTGCCAGCAGTTTAGGGCCGACCGAATTCTATGGCTACACCTTC. It is translated as CASSLGPTEFYGYTF.

This clonotype is labeled medium-sized. The CDR3: CASSESAGGGETQYF. The DNA of the CDR3 is TGCGCCAGCAGTGAGTCGGCGGGAGGGGGGGAGACCCAGTACTTC. The chain combines TRBV10-2 with TRBJ2-5; 9 positions match TRBD2. Per germline, CDR1 WSHSY and CDR2 SAAADI. The CDR3 sequence is 15 residues long. Unmatched junction bases numbered 4, after V lost 0 bases and J lost 5 bases.

This clonotype occurred a few times. The chain combines TRBV6-1 with TRBJ2-1, with 7 bases matching TRBD2. This CDR3 comprises 11 residues. Germline CDR1 reads MNHNS; CDR2 reads SASEGT. V shed 6 bases, J shed 9 bases, and the junction held 2 bases outside the gene matches. The CDR3 DNA follows: TGTGCCAGCAGGGGGGGGATTGAGCAGTTCTTC. As protein: CASRGGIEQFF.

There are a few counts of this clonotype. The chain uses TRBV27 and TRBJ2-1; tentatively, D is TRBD1 (6 bases). CDR3 length: 17 residues. Germline V gives CDR1 MNHEY, CDR2 SMNVEV (reference sequence). Trimming took 5 bases from V and 4 from J, leaving 21 bases between them. CDR3 in DNA: TGTGCCAGCAGTAACAATCTCAGGGGTGTTAGGTACAATGAGCAGTTCTTC. Encoded protein: CASSNNLRGVRYNEQFF.

The CDR3 sequence: CASSDPAGGVYEQFF. The DNA for the CDR3 is TGTGCCAGCAGTGATCCGGCGGGAGGAGTATATGAGCAGTTCTTC. The chain couples TRBV6-1 to TRBJ2-1; 8 bases fit TRBD2. Germline CDR1 and CDR2: MNHNS and SASEGT. After removal of 3 bases from V and 8 bases from J, the junction contained 9 bases not matched to a gene. The CDR3 is 15 amino acids.

V usage is TRBV4-3 and J usage is TRBJ2-5; 10 bases agree with TRBD2. Matching the DNA end better, TRBJ2-7 makes the J call doubtful. From germline, CDR1 is LGHNA and CDR2 YSLEER. The CDR3 length is 15 residues. The CDR3, as DNA: TGCGCCAGCAGCCAACTAGCGGGAGCAGCCTACGAGCAGTACTTC. Translation gives CASSQLAGAAYEQYF.

This clonotype qualifies as medium-sized. The chain has TRBV6-5 and TRBJ2-3; 10 bases fit TRBD1. Germline lookup yields CDR1 MNHEY and CDR2 SVGAGI. Trimming at V came to 6 bases and at J to 4 bases, leaving 16 bases not matched to a gene. CDR3 length equals 18 residues. DNA of the CDR3: TGTGCCAGCAGCTACAGGCCTCCGGGACAGGGGTATGCAGATACGCAGTATTTT. Amino acids: CASSYRPPGQGYADTQYF.

The CDR3 spells CASSLQSTSDTQYF. The CDR3 nucleotides are TGTGCCAGCAGCCTCCAGTCTACCTCAGATACGCAGTATTTT. The chain joins TRBV7-3 to TRBJ2-3, with D hard to call. Between the trimmed V and J ends, which lost 5 bases and 4 bases, there was a span of 13 bases. Per the germline V gene, CDR1 is SGHTA and CDR2 is FQGTGA. This CDR3 contains 14 residues.

This clonotype is labeled as medium-sized (0.01 to 0.1%). The rearrangement uses TRBV6-2 or TRBV6-3 and TRBJ2-1; D gene uncertain. Trimming pared 6 bases from V and 8 bases from J, leaving 17 bases between. Germline lookup yields CDR1 MNHEY and CDR2 SVGEGT. The CDR3 length is 14 residues. The CDR3 coding sequence is TGTGCCAGCAGAACCCCTTCCCCCCGGGATGAGCAGTTCTTC. It encodes CASRTPSPRDEQFF.

In its sample, this clonotype is large (0.1 to 1%). V is TRBV27 and J is TRBJ2-1; 8 bases fit TRBD2. This CDR3 is 15 amino acids long. Trimming at V came to 5 bases and at J to 4 bases, leaving 7 bases not matched to a gene. CDR1 and CDR2 from the germline V gene are MNHEY and SMNVEV (reference sequence). For the CDR3, the DNA is TGTGCCAGCAGTCATCTGGGGACTAGATACAATGAGCAGTTCTTC. It codes for CASSHLGTRYNEQFF.

By share, this clonotype counts as medium-sized (0.01 to 0.1%). The V gene is TRBV27, the J gene TRBJ2-1, with TRBD2 identical over 11 bases. This CDR3 spans 19 amino acids. The V gene's germline CDR1 is MNHEY and CDR2 SMNVEV (reference sequence). The J segment lost 0 bases and the V segment lost 5 bases, leaving 12 bases of the junction unmatched. The CDR3, as DNA: TGTGCCAGCAGTCCAGGACTAGCGGGTACATTTAGCTCCTACAATGAGCAGTTCTTC. It is translated as CASSPGLAGTFSSYNEQFF.

Comments on this clonotype: A junction end diverges from the germline sequence, so it may reflect a read error. This chain connects TRBV10-1 to TRBJ2-4; 7 nucleotides align to TRBD2. The CDR3 extends over 14 amino acids. Germline CDR1 WNHNN, CDR2 SYGVQD (reference sequence). The CDR3 nucleotides are TGCGCGGGCATTGGGAGGGGAGACCCGGACATCCAGTACTTC. Translating it yields CAGIGRGDPDIQYF.

This clonotype has only a few counts. This rearrangement joins TRBV6-1 to TRBJ2-3; TRBD1 matches at 7 bases. V lost 4 bases, J lost 0 bases, and 13 bases stayed unmatched. CDR3 size: 18 residues. Germline assignment: CDR1 MNHNS and CDR2 SASEGT. The CDR3 here is CASSATRDSGGSTDTQYF. The CDR3 nucleotides are TGTGCCAGCAGTGCGACCCGGGACAGTGGGGGTAGCACAGATACGCAGTATTTT.

The V and J genes are TRBV6-4 and TRBJ2-5; 7 bases fit TRBD2. CDR1 MRHNA and CDR2 SNTAGT come from the germline V gene. The CDR3 is 14 amino acids. Unmatched junction bases numbered 4, after V lost 2 bases and J lost 4 bases. The CDR3 nucleotides are TGTGCCAGCAGTGACGGACTAGACCGAGAGACCCAGTACTTC. This encodes CASSDGLDRETQYF.

This clonotype rates as medium-sized. The V call is TRBV6-5, the J call TRBJ2-7, with TRBD2 identical over 11 bases. Looked up from germline, CDR1 is MNHEY and CDR2 is SVGAGI. CDR3 length: 15 amino acids. The ends lost 5 bases at V and 1 base at J; junction bases unmatched: 4. CDR3 nucleotide sequence: TGTGCCAGCAGTACCGGGACTAGCGGTTCCTACGAGCAGTACTTC. Protein sequence: CASSTGTSGSYEQYF.

This clonotype is medium-sized. J is TRBJ2-1 and V is TRBV12-3 or TRBV12-4; TRBD1 matches 7 bases. The closer fit of TRBJ2-7 to the DNA end suggests the J call may be wrong. The CDR3 runs to 14 residues. The CDR3 DNA is TGTGCCAGCACCCCTTCGACAGGGATTTACGAGCAGTACTTC. It is translated as CASTPSTGIYEQYF.

On this clonotype itself: At one of its ends the junction is not consistent with the germline gene, which may arise from a read error. The V gene is TRBV6-8, the J gene TRBJ2-3; 12 bases line up with TRBD2. CDR1 MNHGY and CDR2 SAAAGT come from the germline V gene. The CDR3 loop spans 17 amino acids. In nucleotides, the CDR3 is TGTGCCAGCAGTGAGGGACTAGCGGGCCGTGGCCCAGATACCCAGTATTTT. The encoded protein is CASSEGLAGRGPDTQYF.

Concerning this clonotype: The junction and the germline gene differ at one end; a read error may be behind it. V usage is TRBV6-1 and J usage is TRBJ2-3, with D unclear. CDR1 MNHNS and CDR2 SASEGT come from the germline V gene. The length of the CDR3 is 14 residues. In DNA form, the CDR3 reads TGTGCCACCGGACGGGCTGTGAGCACCGATACGCAGTATTTT. Protein product: CATGRAVSTDTQYF.

This rearrangement joins TRBV10-2 to TRBJ2-1; TRBD2 matches at 11 bases. The better agreement between TRBJ2-7 and the DNA end casts doubt on the J call. Germline lookup yields CDR1 WSHSY and CDR2 SAAADI. This CDR3 has 16 residues. CDR3 in DNA: TGCGCCAGCAGTGAGGCGCTAGCGGGAGGAGGGTACGAGCAGTACTTC. Its translation is CASSEALAGGGYEQYF.

By sample share, this clonotype is medium-sized. The J gene is TRBJ1-1, the V gene TRBV6-1; 11 nucleotides align to TRBD1. Germline CDR1 reads MNHNS; CDR2 reads SASEGT. Trimming took 3 bases from V and 5 from J; bases not matched to a gene: 5. The CDR3 is 15 residues long. CDR3 nucleotides: TGTGCCAGCAGTGACGGACAGGGGGCAAGGACTGAAGCTTTCTTT. As protein: CASSDGQGARTEAFF.